This T cell receptor (beta chain) was obtained from a study of blood T cell repertoires in COVID-19. Assay used: immunoSEQ multiplex PCR; TCRdb lists only in-frame clones, some missing. The sample yields fewer than 100,000 clones, 80% to 90% seen once. The clonotype was recovered from a human donor in a cohort sampled during active COVID-19. The sequenced sample was peripheral blood.

The DNA of the CDR3 is TGTGCCAGCAGCCAGGGACCGGGACTAGCGGGAGGGAACACAGATACGCAGTATTTT. As protein: CASSQGPGLAGGNTDTQYF. This rearrangement joins TRBV4-2 to TRBJ2-3; 16 bases align to TRBD2. V was pared by 3 bases and J by 2 bases, with 8 bases of the junction left unmatched. The CDR3 totals 19 residues. Germline loops: CDR1 LGHNA, CDR2 YNFKEQ.